This entry concerns a single T cell receptor beta chain. What it binds is not known. Multiplex touch-down PCR with TRB-A/B primers amplified rearranged V-D-J TRB sequences. TCRdb called the multiplex PCR reads again in MiXCR, with one record for every CDR3 protein. The sample holds approximately 6,400 distinct CDR3 sequences; 35% are singletons and the top ten take about 40%. Peripheral blood genomic DNA, not sorted cells or RNA, was the template. V lost 4 bases to trimming and J lost 1 base, with 15 bases between them. CDR3 length: 16 amino acids. Germline-derived CDR1 and CDR2 are SGHRS and YFSETQ. The data derive from a study of T cell repertoires in aging, cancer and after chemotherapy. Study as a whole: Clear clonal overlap appeared across healthy donor samples taken over several months to years. Whole-study results and caveats: Immunological memory after chemotherapy cannot be judged from the repertoire data.

The chain combines TRBV5-1 with TRBJ1-3; D is uncertain. The specimen was blood. This TCR derives from a human donor in good health. The CDR3: CASSQRTGISGNTIYF. The CDR3 DNA sequence: TGCGCCAGCAGCCAGAGGACGGGCATTTCTGGAAACACCATATATTTT.